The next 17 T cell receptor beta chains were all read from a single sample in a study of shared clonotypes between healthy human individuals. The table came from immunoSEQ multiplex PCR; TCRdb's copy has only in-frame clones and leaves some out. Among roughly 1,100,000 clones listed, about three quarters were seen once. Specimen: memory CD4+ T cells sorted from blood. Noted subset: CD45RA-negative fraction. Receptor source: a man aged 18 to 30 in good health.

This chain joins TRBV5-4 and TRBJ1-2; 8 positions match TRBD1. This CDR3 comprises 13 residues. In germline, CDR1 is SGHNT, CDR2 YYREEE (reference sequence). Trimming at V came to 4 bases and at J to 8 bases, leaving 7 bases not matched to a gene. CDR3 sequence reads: CASSTDRGIGYTF. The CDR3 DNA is TGTGCCAGCAGCACCGACAGGGGAATAGGCTACACCTTC.

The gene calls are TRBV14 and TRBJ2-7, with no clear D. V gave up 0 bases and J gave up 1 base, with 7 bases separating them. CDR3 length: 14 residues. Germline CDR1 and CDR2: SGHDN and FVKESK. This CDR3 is CASSQDSDSYEQYF. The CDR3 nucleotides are TGTGCCAGCAGCCAAGATTCCGATTCCTACGAGCAGTACTTC.

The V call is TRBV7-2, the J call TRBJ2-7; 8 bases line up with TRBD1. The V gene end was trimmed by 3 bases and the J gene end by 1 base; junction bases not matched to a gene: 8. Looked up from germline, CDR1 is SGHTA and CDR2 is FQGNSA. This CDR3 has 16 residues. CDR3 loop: CASSFPPGQVSYEQYF. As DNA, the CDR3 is TGTGCCAGCAGCTTCCCCCCGGGACAGGTATCCTACGAGCAGTACTTC.

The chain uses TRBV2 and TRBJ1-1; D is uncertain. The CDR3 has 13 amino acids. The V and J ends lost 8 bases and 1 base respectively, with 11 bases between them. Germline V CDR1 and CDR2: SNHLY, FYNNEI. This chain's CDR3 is CASGELENTEAFF. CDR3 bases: TGTGCCAGCGGCGAGCTGGAGAACACTGAAGCTTTCTTT.

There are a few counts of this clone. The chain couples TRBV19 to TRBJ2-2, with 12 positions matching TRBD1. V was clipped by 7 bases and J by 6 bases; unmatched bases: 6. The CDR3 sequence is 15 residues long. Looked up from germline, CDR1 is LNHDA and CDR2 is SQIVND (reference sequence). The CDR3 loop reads CASTLRDRGPGELFF. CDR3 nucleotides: TGTGCCAGTACCCTCCGGGACAGGGGGCCCGGGGAGCTGTTTTTT.

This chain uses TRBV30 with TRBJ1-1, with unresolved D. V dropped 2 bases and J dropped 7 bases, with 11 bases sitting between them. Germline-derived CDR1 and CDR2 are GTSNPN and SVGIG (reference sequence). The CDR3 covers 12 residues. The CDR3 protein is CAWSSRALEAFF. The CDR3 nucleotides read TGTGCCTGGAGTTCCCGGGCCCTTGAAGCTTTCTTT.

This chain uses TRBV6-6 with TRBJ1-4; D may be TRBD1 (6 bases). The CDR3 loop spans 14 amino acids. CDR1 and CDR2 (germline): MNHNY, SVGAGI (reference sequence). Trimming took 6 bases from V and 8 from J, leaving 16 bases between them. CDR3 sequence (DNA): TGTGCCAGCAGGGAGTTAACAGGGCCGGAAAAACTGTTTTTT. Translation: CASRELTGPEKLFF.

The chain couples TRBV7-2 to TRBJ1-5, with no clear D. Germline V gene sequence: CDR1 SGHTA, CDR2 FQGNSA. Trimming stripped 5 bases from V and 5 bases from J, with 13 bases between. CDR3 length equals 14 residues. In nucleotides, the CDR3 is TGTGCCAGCAGCGTTAAATTTGGGGATCAGCCCCAGCATTTT. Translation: CASSVKFGDQPQHF.

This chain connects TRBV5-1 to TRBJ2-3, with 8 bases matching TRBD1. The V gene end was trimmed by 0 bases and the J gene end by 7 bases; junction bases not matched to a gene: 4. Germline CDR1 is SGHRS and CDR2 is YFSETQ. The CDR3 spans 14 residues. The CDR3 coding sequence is TGCGCCAGCAGCTTGGAGCAGGGGGCTTATACGCAGTATTTT. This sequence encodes CASSLEQGAYTQYF.

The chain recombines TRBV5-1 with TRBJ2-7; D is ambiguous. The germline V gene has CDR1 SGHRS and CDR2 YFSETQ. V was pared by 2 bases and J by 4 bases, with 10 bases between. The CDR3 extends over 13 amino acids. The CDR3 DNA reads TGCGCCAGCAGCTTAAATGTGGGGTACGAGCAGTACTTC. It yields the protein CASSLNVGYEQYF.

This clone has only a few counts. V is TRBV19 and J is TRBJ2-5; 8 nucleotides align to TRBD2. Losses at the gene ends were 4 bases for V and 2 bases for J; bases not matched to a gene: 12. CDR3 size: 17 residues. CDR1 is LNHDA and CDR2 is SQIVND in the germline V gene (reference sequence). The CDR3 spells CASSSWMGEREQETQYF. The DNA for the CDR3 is TGTGCCAGTAGTAGTTGGATGGGGGAGCGGGAGCAAGAGACCCAGTACTTC.

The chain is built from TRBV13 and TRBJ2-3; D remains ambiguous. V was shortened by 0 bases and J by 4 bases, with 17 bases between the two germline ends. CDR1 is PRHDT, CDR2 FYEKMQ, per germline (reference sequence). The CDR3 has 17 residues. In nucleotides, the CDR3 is TGTGCCAGCAGCTTAGGGGCCTATTCCTCGTTCTCAGATACGCAGTATTTT. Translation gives CASSLGAYSSFSDTQYF.

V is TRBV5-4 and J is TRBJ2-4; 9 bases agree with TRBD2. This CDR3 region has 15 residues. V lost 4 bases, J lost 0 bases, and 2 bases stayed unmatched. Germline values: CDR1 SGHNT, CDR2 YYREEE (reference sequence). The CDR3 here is CASSLAGKAKNIQYF. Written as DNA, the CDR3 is TGTGCCAGCAGCCTAGCGGGAAAAGCCAAAAACATTCAGTACTTC.

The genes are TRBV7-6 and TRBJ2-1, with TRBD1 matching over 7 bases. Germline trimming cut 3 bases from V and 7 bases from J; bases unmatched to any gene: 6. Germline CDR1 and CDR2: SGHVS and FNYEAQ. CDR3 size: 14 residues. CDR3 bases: TGTGCCAGCAGCTTTACAGGGGCTGTAAATGAGCAGTTCTTC. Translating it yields CASSFTGAVNEQFF. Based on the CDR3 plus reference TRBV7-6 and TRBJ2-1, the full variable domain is GAGVSQSPRYKVTKRGQDVALRCDPISGHVSLYWYRQALGQGPEFLTYFNYEAQQDKSGLPNDRFSAERPEGSISTLTIQRTEQRDSAMYRCASSFTGAVNEQFFGPGTRLTVL.

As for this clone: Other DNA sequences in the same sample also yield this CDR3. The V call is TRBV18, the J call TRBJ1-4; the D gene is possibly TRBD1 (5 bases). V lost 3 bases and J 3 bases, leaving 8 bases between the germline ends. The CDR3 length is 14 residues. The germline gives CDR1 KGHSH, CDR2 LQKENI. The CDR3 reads CASSPGTSNEKLFF. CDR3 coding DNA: TGTGCCAGCTCACCTGGGACGTCTAATGAAAAACTGTTTTTT. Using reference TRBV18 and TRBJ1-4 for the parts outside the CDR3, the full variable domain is NAGVMQNPRHLVRRRGQEARLRCSPMKGHSHVYWYRQLPEEGLKFMVYLQKENIIDESGMPKERFSAEFPKEGPSILRIQQVVRGDSAAYFCASSPGTSNEKLFFGSGTQLSVL.

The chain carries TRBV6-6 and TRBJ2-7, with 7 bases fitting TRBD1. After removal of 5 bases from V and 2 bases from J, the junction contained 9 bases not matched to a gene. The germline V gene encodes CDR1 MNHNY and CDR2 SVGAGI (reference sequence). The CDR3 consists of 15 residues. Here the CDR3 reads CASSPRDRVAYEQYF. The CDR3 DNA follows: TGTGCCAGCAGTCCAAGGGACAGAGTCGCCTACGAGCAGTACTTC.

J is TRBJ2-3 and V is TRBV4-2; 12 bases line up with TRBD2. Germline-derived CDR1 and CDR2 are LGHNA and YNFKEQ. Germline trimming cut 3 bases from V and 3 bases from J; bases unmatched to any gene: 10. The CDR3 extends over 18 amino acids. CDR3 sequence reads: CASSQALAGGPITDTQYF. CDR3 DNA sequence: TGTGCCAGCAGCCAGGCTCTAGCGGGGGGGCCAATAACAGATACGCAGTATTTT.